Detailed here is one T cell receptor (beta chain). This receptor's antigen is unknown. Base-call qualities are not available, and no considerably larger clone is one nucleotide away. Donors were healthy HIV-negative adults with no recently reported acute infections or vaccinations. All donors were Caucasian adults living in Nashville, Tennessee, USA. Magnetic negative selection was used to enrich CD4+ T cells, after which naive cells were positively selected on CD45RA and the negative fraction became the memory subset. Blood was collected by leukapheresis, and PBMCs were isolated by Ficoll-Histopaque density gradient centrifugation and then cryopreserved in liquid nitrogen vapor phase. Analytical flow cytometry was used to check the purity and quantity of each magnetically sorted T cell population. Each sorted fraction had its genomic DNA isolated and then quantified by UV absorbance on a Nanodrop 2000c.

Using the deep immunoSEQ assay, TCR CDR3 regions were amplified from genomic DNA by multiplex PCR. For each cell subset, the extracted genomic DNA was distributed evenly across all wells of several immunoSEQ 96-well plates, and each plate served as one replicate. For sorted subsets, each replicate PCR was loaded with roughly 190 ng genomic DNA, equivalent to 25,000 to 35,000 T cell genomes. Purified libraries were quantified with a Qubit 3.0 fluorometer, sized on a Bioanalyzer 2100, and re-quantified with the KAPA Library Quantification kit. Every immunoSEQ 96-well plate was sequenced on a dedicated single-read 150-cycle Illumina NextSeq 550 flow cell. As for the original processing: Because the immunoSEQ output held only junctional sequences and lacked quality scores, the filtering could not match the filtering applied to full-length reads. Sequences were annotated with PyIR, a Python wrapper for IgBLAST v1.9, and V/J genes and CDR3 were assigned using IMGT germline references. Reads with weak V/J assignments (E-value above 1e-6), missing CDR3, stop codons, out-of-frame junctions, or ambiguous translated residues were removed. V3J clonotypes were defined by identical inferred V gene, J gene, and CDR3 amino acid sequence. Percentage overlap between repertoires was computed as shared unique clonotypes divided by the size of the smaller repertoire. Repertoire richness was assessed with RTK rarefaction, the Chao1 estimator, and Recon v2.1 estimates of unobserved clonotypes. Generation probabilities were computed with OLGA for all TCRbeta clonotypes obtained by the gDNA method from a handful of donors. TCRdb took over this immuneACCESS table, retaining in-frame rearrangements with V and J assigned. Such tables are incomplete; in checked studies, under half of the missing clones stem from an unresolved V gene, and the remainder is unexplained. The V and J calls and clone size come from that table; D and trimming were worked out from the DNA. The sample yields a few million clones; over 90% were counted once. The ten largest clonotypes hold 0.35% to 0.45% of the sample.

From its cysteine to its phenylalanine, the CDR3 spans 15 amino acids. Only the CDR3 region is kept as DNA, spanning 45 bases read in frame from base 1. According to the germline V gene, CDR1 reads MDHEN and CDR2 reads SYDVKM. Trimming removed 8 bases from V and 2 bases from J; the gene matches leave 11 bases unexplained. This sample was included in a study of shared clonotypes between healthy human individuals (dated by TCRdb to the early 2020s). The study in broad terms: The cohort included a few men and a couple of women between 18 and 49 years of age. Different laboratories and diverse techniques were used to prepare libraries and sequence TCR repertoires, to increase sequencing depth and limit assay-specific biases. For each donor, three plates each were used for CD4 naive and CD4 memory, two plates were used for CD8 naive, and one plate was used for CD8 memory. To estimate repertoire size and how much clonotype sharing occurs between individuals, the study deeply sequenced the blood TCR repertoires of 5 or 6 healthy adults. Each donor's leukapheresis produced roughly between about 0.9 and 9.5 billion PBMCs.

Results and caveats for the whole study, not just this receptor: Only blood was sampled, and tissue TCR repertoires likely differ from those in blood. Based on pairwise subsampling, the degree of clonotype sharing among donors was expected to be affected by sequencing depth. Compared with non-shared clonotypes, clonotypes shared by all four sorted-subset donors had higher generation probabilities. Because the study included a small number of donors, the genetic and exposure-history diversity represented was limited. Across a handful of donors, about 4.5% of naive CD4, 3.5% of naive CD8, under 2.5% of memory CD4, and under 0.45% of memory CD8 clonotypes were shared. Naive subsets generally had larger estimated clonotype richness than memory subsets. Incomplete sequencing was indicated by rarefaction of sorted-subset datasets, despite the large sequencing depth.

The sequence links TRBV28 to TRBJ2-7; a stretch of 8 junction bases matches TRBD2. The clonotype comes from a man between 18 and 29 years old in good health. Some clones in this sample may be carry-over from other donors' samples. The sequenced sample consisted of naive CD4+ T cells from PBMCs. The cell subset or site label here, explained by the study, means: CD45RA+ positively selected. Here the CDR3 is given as CASSPGGGFPYEQYF. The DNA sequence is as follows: TGTGCCAGCTCACCCGGGGGGGGGTTTCCCTACGAGCAGTACTTC.